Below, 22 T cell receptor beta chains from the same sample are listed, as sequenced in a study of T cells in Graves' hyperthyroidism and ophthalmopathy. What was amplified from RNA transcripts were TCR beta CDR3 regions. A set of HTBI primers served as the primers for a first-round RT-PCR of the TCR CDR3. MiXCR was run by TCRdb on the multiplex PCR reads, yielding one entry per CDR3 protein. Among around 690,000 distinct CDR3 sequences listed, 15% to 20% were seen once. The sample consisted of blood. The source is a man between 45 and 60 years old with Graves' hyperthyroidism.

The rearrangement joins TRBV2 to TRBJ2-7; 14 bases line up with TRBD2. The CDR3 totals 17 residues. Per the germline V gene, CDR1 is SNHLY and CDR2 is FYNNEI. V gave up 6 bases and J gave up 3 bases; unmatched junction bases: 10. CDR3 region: CASRGGTSGRYFYEQYF. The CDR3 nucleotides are TGTGCCAGCAGGGGCGGGACTAGCGGGAGATACTTCTACGAGCAGTACTTC.

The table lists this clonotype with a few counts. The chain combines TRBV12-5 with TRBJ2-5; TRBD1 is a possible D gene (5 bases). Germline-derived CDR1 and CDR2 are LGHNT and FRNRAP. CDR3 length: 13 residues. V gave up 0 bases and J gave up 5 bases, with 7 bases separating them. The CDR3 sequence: CASGLVGVETQYF. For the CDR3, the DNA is TGTGCTAGTGGTTTGGTAGGGGTCGAGACCCAGTACTTC.

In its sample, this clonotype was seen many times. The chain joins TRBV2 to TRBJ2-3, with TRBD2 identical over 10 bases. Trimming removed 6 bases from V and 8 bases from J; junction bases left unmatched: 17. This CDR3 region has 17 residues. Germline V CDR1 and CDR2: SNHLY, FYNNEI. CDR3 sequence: CASRPSSGTSEVGTQYF. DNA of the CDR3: TGTGCCAGCAGGCCCTCCTCCGGGACTAGCGAGGTTGGTACGCAGTATTTT.

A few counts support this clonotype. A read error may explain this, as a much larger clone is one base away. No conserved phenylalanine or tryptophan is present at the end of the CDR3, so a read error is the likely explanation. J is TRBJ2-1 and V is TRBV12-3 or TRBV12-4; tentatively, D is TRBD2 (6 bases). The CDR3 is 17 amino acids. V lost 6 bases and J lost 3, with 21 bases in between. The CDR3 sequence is CASRWGTDFRHYNEQFL. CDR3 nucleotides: TGTGCCAGCAGATGGGGGACTGATTTTAGACACTACAATGAGCAGTTCCTC.

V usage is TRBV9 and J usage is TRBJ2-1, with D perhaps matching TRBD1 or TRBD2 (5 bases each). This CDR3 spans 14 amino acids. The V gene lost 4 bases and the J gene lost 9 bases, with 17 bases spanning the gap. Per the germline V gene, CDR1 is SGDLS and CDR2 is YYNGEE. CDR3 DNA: TGTGCCAGCAGCAGAACCCTGAGGGGCAGTGAGCAGTTCTTC. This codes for CASSRTLRGSEQFF.

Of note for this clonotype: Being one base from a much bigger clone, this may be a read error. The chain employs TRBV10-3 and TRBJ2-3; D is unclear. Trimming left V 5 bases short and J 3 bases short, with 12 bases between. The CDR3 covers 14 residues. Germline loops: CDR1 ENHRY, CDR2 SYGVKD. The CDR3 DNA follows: TGTGCCATCAGTCCCGTGACGAGGACAGATACGCAGTATTTT. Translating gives CAISPVTRTDTQYF.

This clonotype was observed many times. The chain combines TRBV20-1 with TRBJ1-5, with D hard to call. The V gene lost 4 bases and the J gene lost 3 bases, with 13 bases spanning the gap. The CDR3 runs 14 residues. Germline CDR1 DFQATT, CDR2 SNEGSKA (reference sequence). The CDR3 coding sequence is TGCAGTGCTATAGTGGGTCTGAACAATCAGCCCCAGCATTTT. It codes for CSAIVGLNNQPQHF.

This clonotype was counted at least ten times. The CDR3 nucleotides read TGTGCCAGCAGCGTAGCTCGACAGGGGGCTGAAGCTTTCTTT. Translating gives CASSVARQGAEAFF. J is TRBJ1-1 and V is TRBV9, with 9 positions matching TRBD1. The germline V gene encodes CDR1 SGDLS and CDR2 YYNGEE. CDR3 length: 14 amino acids. Trimming at V came to 0 bases and at J to 6 bases, leaving 3 bases not matched to a gene.

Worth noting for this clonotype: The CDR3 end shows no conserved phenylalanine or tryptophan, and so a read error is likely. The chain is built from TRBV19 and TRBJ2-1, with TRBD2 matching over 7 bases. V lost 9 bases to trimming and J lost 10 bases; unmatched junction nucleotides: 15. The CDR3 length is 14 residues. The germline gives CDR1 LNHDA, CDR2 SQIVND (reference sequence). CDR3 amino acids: CASKSGLGYGEQFL. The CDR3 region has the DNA TGTGCCAGCAAGTCAGGACTAGGGTATGGGGAGCAGTTCTTA.

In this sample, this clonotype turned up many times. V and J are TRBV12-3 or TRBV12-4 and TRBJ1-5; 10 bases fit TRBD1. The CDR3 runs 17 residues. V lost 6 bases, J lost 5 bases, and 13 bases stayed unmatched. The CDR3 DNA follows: TGTGCCAGCAGCTCAGCCCCGGACAGGGGGTTTTATCAGCCCCAGCATTTT. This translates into CASSSAPDRGFYQPQHF.

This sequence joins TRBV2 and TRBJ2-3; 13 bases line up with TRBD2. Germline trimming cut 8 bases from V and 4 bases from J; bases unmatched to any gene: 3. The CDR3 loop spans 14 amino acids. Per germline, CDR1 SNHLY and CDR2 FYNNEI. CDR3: CASETSGRSDTQYF. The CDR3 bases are TGTGCCAGCGAGACTAGCGGGAGGTCAGATACGCAGTATTTT.

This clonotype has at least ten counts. CDR3 sequence reads: CASHLVPGQGQGYGYTF. The CDR3 DNA reads as TGTGCCAGCCACTTAGTCCCGGGACAGGGACAGGGCTATGGCTACACCTTC. This chain joins TRBV2 and TRBJ1-2, with 9 bases aligning to TRBD1. V shed 8 bases and J 4 bases; nucleotides not matched to a gene: 17. CDR1 and CDR2 (germline): SNHLY, FYNNEI. The CDR3 loop spans 17 amino acids.

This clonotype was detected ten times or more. As DNA, the CDR3 is TGTGCCAGCAGCCCTCGATACAGGGTTGATGGAAACACCATATATTTT. Translating it yields CASSPRYRVDGNTIYF. The V call is TRBV7-9, the J call TRBJ1-3; maybe TRBD1 (6 bases). V shed 5 bases and J shed 3 bases, with 17 bases lying between them. The V gene's germline CDR1 is SEHNR and CDR2 FQNEAQ (reference sequence). CDR3 length: 16 amino acids.

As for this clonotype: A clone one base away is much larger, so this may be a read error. As DNA, the CDR3 is TGTGTCAGCAGCGTAGCTGGGCACGAGCAGTACTTC. This sequence encodes CVSSVAGHEQYF. V is TRBV9 and J is TRBJ2-7; no firm D call. CDR1 and CDR2 from the germline V gene are SGDLS and YYNGEE. The CDR3 is 12 amino acids.

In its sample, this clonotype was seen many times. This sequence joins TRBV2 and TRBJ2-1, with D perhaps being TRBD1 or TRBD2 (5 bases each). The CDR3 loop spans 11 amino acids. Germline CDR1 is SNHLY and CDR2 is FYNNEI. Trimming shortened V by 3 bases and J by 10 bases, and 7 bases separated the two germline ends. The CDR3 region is CASSDEGEQFF. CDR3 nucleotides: TGTGCCAGCAGTGATGAGGGGGAGCAGTTCTTC.

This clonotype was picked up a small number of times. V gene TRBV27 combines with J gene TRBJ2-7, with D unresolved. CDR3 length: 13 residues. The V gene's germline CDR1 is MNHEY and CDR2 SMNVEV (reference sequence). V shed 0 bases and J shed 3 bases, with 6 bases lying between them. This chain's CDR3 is CASSLSTNYEQYF. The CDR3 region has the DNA TGTGCCAGCAGTTTATCCACCAACTACGAGCAGTACTTC.

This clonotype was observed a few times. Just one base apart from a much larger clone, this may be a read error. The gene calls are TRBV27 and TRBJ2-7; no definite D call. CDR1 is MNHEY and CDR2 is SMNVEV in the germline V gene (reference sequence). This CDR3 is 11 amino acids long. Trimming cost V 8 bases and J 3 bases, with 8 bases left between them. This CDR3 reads CASGVNYEQYF. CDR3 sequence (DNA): TGTGCCAGCGGGGTTAACTACGAGCAGTACTTC.

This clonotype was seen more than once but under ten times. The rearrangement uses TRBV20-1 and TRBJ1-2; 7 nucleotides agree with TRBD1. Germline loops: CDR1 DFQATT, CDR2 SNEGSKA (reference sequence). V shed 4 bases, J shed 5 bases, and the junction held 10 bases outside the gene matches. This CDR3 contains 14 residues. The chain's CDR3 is CSATATGLSYGYTF. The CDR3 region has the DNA TGCAGTGCTACAGCGACAGGGTTATCGTATGGCTACACCTTC.

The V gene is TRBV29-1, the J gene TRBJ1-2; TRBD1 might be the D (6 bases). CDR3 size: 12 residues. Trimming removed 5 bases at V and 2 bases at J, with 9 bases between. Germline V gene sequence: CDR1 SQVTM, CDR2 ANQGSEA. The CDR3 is CSVRDTNYGYTF. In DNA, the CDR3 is TGCAGCGTTCGGGACACCAACTATGGCTACACCTTC.

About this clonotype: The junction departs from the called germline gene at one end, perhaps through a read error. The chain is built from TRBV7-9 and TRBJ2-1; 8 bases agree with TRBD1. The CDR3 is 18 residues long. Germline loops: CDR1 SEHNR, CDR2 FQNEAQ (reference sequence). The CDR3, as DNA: TGTGCCAGCAGCTTAGCTAGACTAGGACAGGGCATTTACAGTGAGCAGTTCTTC. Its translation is CASSLARLGQGIYSEQFF.

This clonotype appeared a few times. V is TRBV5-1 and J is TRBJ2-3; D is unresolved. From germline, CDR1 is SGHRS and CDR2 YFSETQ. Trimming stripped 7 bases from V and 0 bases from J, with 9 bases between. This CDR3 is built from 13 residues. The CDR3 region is CASDLGSTDTQYF. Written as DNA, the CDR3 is TGCGCCAGCGACCTAGGGAGCACAGATACGCAGTATTTT.

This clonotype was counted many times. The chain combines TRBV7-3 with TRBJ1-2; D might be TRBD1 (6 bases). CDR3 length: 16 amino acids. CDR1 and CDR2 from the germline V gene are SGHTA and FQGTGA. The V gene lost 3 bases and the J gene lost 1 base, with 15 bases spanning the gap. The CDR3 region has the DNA TGTGCCAGCAGCTTGGGGGCCCCCCAATTTAACTATGGCTACACCTTC. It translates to CASSLGAPQFNYGYTF.